This entry concerns a single TCR beta chain. Produced via immunoSEQ multiplex PCR; TCRdb's table is partial and in-frame only. The repertoire includes 380,000 or so clones, nearly 90% of them detected once, and about 2.1% sits in the top ten. The entry originates in a study of blood T cell repertoires in COVID-19. The sequenced sample consisted of PBMCs or T cells enriched from blood (not recorded which). This clonotype originated in a woman aged 40 to 50 with acute COVID-19.

The CDR3 spells CASSQRSGEGETQYF. In DNA form, the CDR3 reads TGTGCCAGCAGCCAGAGAAGCGGGGAAGGAGAGACCCAGTACTTC. The gene calls are TRBV4-2 and TRBJ2-5; 7 bases fit TRBD2. Germline CDR1 reads LGHNA; CDR2 reads YNFKEQ. Germline trimming cut 3 bases from V and 4 bases from J; bases unmatched to any gene: 8. This CDR3 region has 15 residues.